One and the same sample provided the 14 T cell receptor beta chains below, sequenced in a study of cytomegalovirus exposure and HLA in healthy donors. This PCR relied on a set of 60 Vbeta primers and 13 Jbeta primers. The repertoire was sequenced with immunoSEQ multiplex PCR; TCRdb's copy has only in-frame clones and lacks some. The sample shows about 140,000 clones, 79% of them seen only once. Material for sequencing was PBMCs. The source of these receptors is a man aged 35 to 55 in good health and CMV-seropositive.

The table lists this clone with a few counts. CDR3 nucleotides: TGTGCCAGTAGTATACGGCAGGACTCCTACGAGCAGTACTTC. It encodes CASSIRQDSYEQYF. The V call is TRBV19, the J call TRBJ2-7; D is uncertain. The CDR3 extends over 14 amino acids. Per germline, CDR1 LNHDA and CDR2 SQIVND (reference sequence). V was cut by 2 bases and J by 0 bases, with 8 bases left in between.

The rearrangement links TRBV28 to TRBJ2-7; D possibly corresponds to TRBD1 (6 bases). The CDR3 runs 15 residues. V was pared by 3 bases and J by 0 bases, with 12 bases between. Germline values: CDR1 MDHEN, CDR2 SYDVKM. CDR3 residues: CASSFLQGYSYEQYF. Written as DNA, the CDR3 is TGTGCCAGCAGTTTCCTACAGGGATACTCCTACGAGCAGTACTTC.

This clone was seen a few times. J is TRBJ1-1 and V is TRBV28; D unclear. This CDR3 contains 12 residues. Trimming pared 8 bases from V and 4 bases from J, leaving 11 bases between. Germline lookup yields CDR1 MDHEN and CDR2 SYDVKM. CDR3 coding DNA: TGTGCCAGCTCGCCCCTCGGCACTGAAGCTTTCTTT. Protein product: CASSPLGTEAFF.

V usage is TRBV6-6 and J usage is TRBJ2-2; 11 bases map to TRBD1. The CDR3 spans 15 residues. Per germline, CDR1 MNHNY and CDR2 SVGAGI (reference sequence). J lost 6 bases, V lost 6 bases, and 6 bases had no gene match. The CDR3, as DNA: TGTGCCAGCAGGTCACCGGGACAGGGGGCCGGGGAGCTGTTTTTT. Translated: CASRSPGQGAGELFF.

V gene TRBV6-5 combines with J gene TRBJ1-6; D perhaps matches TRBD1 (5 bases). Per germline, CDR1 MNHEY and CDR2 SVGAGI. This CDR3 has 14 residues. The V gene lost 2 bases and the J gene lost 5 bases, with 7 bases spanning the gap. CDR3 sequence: CASSYRQNNSPLHF. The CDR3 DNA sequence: TGTGCCAGCAGTTACCGACAGAATAATTCACCCCTCCACTTT.

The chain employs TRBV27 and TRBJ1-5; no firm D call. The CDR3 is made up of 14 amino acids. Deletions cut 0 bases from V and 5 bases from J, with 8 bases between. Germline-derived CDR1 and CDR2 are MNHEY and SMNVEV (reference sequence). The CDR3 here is CASSLSSSDQPQHF. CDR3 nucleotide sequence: TGTGCCAGCAGTTTATCGTCCTCGGATCAGCCCCAGCATTTT.

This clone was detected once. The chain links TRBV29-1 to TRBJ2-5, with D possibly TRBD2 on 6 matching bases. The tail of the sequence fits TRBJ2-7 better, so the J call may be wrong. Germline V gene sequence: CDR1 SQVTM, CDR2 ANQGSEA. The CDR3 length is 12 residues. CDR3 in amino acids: CSVGARAGEQYF. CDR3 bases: TGCAGCGTTGGGGCGCGAGCGGGCGAGCAGTACTTC.

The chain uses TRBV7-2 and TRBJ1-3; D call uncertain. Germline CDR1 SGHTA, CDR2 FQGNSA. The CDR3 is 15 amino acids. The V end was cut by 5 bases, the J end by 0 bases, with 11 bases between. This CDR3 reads CASSNSIPSGNTIYF. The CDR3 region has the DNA TGTGCCAGCAGCAACAGCATTCCCTCTGGAAACACCATATATTTT. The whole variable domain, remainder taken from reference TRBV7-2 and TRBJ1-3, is GAGVSQSPSNKVTEKGKDVELRCDPISGHTALYWYRQSLGQGLEFLIYFQGNSAPDKSGLPSDRFSAERTGGSVSTLTIQRTQQEDSAVYLCASSNSIPSGNTIYFGEGSWLTVV.

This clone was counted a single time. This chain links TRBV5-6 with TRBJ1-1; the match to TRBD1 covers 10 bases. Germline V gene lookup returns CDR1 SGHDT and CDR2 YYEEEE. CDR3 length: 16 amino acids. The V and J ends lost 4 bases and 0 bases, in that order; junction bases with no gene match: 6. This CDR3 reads CASSGDRGDLNTEAFF. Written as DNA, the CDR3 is TGTGCCAGCAGCGGGGACAGGGGCGACTTGAACACTGAAGCTTTCTTT.

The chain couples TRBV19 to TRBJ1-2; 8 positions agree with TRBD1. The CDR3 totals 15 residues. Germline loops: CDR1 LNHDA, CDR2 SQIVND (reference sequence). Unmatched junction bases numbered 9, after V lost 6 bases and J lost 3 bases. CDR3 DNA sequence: TGTGCCAGTAGACTCACCCTGGACAGGGACTATGGCTACACCTTC. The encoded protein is CASRLTLDRDYGYTF. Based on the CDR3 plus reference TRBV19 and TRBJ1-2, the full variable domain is DGGITQSPKYLFRKEGQNVTLSCEQNLNHDAMYWYRQDPGQGLRLIYYSQIVNDFQKGDIAEGYSVSREKKESFPLTVTSAQKNPTAFYLCASRLTLDRDYGYTFGSGTRLTVV.

CDR3 amino acids: CASSWGQGGYEQYF. The CDR3 region has the DNA TGTGCCAGCAGTTGGGGACAGGGAGGGTACGAGCAGTACTTC. This chain joins TRBV27 and TRBJ2-7, with 9 bases identical to TRBD1. The CDR3 consists of 14 residues. Losses at the gene ends were 4 bases for V and 4 bases for J; bases not matched to a gene: 5. Germline V gene sequence: CDR1 MNHEY, CDR2 SMNVEV (reference sequence).

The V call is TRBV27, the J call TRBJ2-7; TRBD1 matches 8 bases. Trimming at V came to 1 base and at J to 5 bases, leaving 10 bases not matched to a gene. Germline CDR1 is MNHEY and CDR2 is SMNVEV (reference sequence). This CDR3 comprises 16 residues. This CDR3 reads CASSLLGVDRVHEQYF. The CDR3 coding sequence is TGTGCCAGCAGTTTATTAGGTGTGGACAGGGTCCACGAGCAGTACTTC.

CDR3 region: CASADRGRIYTEAFF. The CDR3 nucleotides are TGTGCCAGCGCGGACAGGGGTAGAATATACACTGAAGCTTTCTTT. V usage is TRBV6-5 and J usage is TRBJ1-1, with 9 bases identical to TRBD1. Germline V lookup: CDR1 MNHEY, CDR2 SVGAGI. The CDR3 totals 15 residues. Trimming cost V 8 bases and J 3 bases; bases outside gene matches: 10.

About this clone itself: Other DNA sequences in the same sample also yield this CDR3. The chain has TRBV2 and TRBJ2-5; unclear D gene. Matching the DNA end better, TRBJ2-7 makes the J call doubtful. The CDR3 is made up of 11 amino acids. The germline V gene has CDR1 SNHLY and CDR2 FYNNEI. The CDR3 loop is CASSRGYEQYF. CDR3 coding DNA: TGTGCCAGCAGCCGAGGATACGAGCAGTACTTC.